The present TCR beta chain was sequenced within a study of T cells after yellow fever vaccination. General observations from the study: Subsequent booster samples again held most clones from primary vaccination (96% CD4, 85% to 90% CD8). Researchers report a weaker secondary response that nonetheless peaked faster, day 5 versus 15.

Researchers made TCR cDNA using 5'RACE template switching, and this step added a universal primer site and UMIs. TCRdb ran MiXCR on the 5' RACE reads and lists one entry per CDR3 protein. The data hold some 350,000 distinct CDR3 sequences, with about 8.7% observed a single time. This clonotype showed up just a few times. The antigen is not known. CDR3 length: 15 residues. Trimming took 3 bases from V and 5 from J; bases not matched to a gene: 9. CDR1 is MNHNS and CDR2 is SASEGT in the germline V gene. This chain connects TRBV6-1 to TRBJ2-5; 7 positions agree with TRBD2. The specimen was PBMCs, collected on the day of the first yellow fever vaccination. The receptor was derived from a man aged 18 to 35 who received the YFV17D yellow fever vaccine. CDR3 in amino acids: CASSERSRREETQYF. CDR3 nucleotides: TGTGCCAGCAGTGAGAGGTCCAGGCGGGAGGAGACCCAGTACTTC.